This T cell receptor (beta chain) emerged from a study of regulatory T cells in long-lasting Graves disease. Regarding the study as a whole: Compared with new cases, persistent Graves' patients showed reduced TCR diversity. Whereas about a thousand public clonotypes were shared by new patients, persistent patients shared more, at a few thousand.

Sequencing libraries for TCR beta were prepared with iRepertoire HTBI primers and Arm-PCR of CDR3 regions. TCRdb itself ran the multiplex PCR reads through MiXCR, one entry per CDR3 protein. The sample records 450,000 or so distinct CDR3 sequences, less than 25% being singletons. Time point in this sample: persistent/refractory GD, antithyroid drugs over 5 years with positive TRAb. Extracted RNA from PBMCs served as the source of the TCR library. The patients were enrolled through endocrinology in Xi'an, China. Germline CDR1 KGHSH, CDR2 LQKENI. Trimming removed 4 bases from V and 4 bases from J; junction bases left unmatched: 7. The CDR3 has 16 amino acids. In regard to this clonotype: The antigen remains unidentified.

This clonotype originated in a female donor with Graves disease. The specimen was peripheral blood mononuclear cells (PBMCs), collected when the disease was refractory, from a patient treated with antithyroid drugs. V usage is TRBV18 and J usage is TRBJ2-5; TRBD1 matches at 12 bases. The CDR3 DNA sequence: TGTGCCAGCTCACGTGCCGGGACAGGGGGCGCAGAGACCCAGTACTTC. This sequence encodes CASSRAGTGGAETQYF.